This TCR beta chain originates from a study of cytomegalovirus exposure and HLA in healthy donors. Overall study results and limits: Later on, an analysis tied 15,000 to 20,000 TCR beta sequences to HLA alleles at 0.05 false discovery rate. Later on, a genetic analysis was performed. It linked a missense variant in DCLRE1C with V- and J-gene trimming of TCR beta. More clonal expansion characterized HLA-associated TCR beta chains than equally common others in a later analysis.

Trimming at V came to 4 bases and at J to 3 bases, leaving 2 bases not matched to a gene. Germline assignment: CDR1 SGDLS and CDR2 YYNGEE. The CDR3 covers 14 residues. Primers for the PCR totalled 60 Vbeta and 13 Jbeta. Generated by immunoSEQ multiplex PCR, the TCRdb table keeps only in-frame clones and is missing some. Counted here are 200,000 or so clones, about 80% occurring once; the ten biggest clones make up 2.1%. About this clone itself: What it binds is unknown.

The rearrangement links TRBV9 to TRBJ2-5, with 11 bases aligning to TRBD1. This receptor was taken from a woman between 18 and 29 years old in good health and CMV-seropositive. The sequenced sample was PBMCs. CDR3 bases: TGTGCCAGCAGCTGGACAGGGGGCGAAGAGACCCAGTACTTC. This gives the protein CASSWTGGEETQYF.